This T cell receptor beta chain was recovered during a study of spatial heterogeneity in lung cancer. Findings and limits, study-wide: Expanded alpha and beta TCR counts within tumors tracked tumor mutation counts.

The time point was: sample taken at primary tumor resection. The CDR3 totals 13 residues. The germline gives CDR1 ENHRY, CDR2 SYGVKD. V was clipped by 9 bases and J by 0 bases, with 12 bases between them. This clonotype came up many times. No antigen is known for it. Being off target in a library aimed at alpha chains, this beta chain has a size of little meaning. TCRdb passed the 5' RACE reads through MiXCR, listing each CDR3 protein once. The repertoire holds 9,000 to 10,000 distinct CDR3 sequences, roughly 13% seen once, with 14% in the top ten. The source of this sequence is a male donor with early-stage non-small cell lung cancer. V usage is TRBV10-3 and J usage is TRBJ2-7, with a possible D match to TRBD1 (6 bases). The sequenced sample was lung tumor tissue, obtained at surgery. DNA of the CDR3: TGTGCCATAAGCCGGGACACCTCCTACGAGCAGTACTTC. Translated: CAISRDTSYEQYF.